Listed below are T cell receptor beta chains from one sample, sequenced in a study of regulatory T cells in long-lasting Graves disease. TCRdb re-called the multiplex PCR reads with MiXCR, one entry per CDR3 protein. This table holds a few hundred thousand distinct CDR3 sequences, around 20% found once. The sample was peripheral blood mononuclear cells (PBMCs), taken when the disease was refractory, from a patient treated with antithyroid drugs. The receptors were gathered from a female donor with Graves disease. The CDR3 runs from the conserved cysteine through the conserved F or W. The D gene is left open where the match is weak. Clone size appears in some rows only: once, few, many, or a class for an expanded clone.

J: TRBJ2-2; D: -; size: many; V: TRBV28; CDR3: CASSSLTDMNTGELFF; DNA: TGTGCCAGCAGTTCTTTAACCGACATGAACACCGGGGAGCTGTTTTTT
J: TRBJ1-3; D: TRBD1; size: -; V: TRBV10-3; CDR3: CAIRRGQGAGGNTIYF; DNA: TGTGCCATCAGGAGGGGACAGGGGGCAGGAGGAAACACCATATATTTT
J: TRBJ2-3; D: -; size: once; V: TRBV5-1; CDR3: CASSSGRDSTDTQYF; DNA: TGCGCCAGCAGCTCCGGGAGAGATAGCACAGATACGCAGTATTTT
J: TRBJ2-7; D: TRBD2; size: -; V: TRBV15; CDR3: CATSREAGEGYEQYF; DNA: TGTGCCACCAGCAGAGAAGCGGGGGAGGGCTACGAGCAGTACTTC
J: TRBJ2-5; D: TRBD2; size: many; V: TRBV20-1; CDR3: CSASVTSGQETQYF; DNA: TGCAGTGCTAGTGTCACTAGCGGGCAAGAGACCCAGTACTTC
J: TRBJ2-5; D: -; size: many; V: TRBV3-1; CDR3: CASSQTLGEGETQYF; DNA: TGTGCCAGCAGCCAAACTCTAGGAGAGGGTGAGACCCAGTACTTC
J: TRBJ2-2; D: TRBD2; size: -; V: TRBV9; CDR3: CASSDGLAGISGELFF; DNA: TGTGCCAGCAGCGACGGACTAGCGGGAATCTCCGGGGAGCTGTTTTTT
J: TRBJ1-1; D: TRBD1; size: -; V: TRBV7-6; CDR3: CASSLAGGRDTEAFF; DNA: TGTGCCAGCAGCTTAGCAGGGGGCAGGGACACTGAAGCTTTCTTT
J: TRBJ1-2; D: -; size: many; V: TRBV28; CDR3: CASSLQAYGYTF; DNA: TGTGCCAGCAGTCTACAGGCGTATGGCTACACCTTC
J: TRBJ1-2; D: -; size: many; V: TRBV27; CDR3: CASSPRGLSFDYGYTF; DNA: TGTGCCAGCAGTCCCCGAGGACTCTCCTTTGACTATGGCTACACCTTC
J: TRBJ2-3; D: -; size: -; V: TRBV12-3/TRBV12-4; CDR3: CASIPGGGFTDTQYF; DNA: TGTGCCAGCATCCCCGGTGGGGGATTCACAGATACGCAGTATTTT
J: TRBJ1-1; D: -; size: many; V: TRBV19; CDR3: CASSIDYVTGNTEAFF; DNA: TGTGCCAGTAGTATAGATTACGTTACAGGGAACACTGAAGCTTTCTTT
J: TRBJ1-2; D: -; size: -; V: TRBV28; CDR3: CASSLLGEPYSYTF; DNA: TGTGCCAGCAGTTTATTAGGGGAGCCCTATAGCTACACCTTC
J: TRBJ2-3; D: TRBD1; size: -; V: TRBV28; CDR3: CASSPGQGLGTDTQYF; DNA: TGTGCCAGCAGTCCCGGACAGGGATTGGGCACAGATACGCAGTATTTT
J: TRBJ2-4; D: TRBD2; size: -; V: TRBV7-2; CDR3: CASRLAGGKDKNIQYF; DNA: TGTGCCAGCAGATTAGCGGGAGGCAAAGACAAAAACATTCAGTACTTC